This TCR beta chain was recovered during a study of cytomegalovirus exposure and HLA in healthy donors. The study's findings and limits: A later analysis linked a missense DCLRE1C variant to TCR beta V- and J-gene trimming. In a later analysis, several top co-occurrence clusters appeared linked to parvovirus B19, influenza, CMV and Epstein-Barr virus. An analysis done earlier found most TCR beta V segments productive about 87% or about 30% of the time.

Germline V gene data show CDR1 as SGHRS and CDR2 as YFSETQ. J was trimmed by 0 bases and V by 0 bases; bases with no gene match: 10. The CDR3 has 19 residues. PCR involved 60 Vbeta and 13 Jbeta primers. TCRdb keeps only in-frame clones here, not all; method: immunoSEQ multiplex PCR. This sample carries around 93,000 clones, roughly four fifths of them seen once, and the ten largest clones take more than 3%. As regards this clone: What it binds is not known.

The donors, nominally healthy at sampling, likely had unrecorded immune exposures. The rearrangement joins TRBV5-1 to TRBJ2-7; 12 bases match TRBD2. The receptor was isolated from a young man in good health and CMV-seropositive. Sample: PBMCs. The CDR3 region has the DNA TGCGCCAGCAGCTTGGGGGAACCGGGACTAGCGGGCGTCTCCTACGAGCAGTACTTC. Its protein product is CASSLGEPGLAGVSYEQYF.